This entry describes one TCR beta chain. The sample originates from a study of blood T cell repertoires in COVID-19. Study background: Acute-phase and convalescent COVID-19 samples originated in the United States, Italy and Spain. The cDNA or gDNA used as material had been derived from T cells, B-cell-depleted T cells, or PBMCs.

In the original analysis: Reference gene primer amplification gave estimated nucleated cell counts. Clones were read by immunoSEQ multiplex PCR, and TCRdb kept only the in-frame ones, dropping some. That table is the source of V, J and clone size, and D and trimming were worked out from the DNA. The data contain 450,000 or so clones, roughly 90% of them singletons. Seattle patient enrollment occurred during active infection, with longitudinal follow-up thereafter. Germline assignment: CDR1 SNHLY and CDR2 FYNNEI. The CDR3 is made up of 14 amino acids. The V and J ends lost 4 bases and 3 bases, in that order; junction bases with no gene match: 3.

The clonotype comes from a man in his late teens or twenties with COVID-19, enrolled during active disease. The chain is built from TRBV2 and TRBJ2-4; TRBD2 matches at 7 bases. Sequenced sample: peripheral blood. The CDR3 DNA follows: TGTGCCAGCAGTGTTGGGACTAACAAAAACATTCAGTACTTC. It encodes CASSVGTNKNIQYF.